This TCR beta chain was identified in a study of regulatory T cells in long-lasting Graves disease. Points from the study as a whole: Favoring TRBV28, TRBJ1-2 and TRBJ2-5 was a feature seen in persistent disease.

Construction of the TCR beta libraries employed iRepertoire HTBI primers in conjunction with Arm-PCR of CDR3 regions. TCRdb re-derived calls from the multiplex PCR reads in MiXCR, one entry per CDR3 protein. The table records 350,000 to 500,000 distinct CDR3 sequences, roughly 15% of them present only once. A note on this clonotype: Its antigen is still unknown.

Trimming removed 5 bases at V and 2 bases at J, with 9 bases between. CDR1 and CDR2 (germline): SGHAT, FQNNGV. The CDR3 covers 13 residues. Time point meaning: newly diagnosed GD, antithyroid drugs for less than 3 months. Construction of the TCR library relied on RNA isolated from PBMCs. Patients hailed from an endocrinology department in Xi'an, China. Separately, the same data were catalogued under a study of T cells in Graves' hyperthyroidism and ophthalmopathy. As that report states: Patients with ophthalmopathy were separated from those with stable hyperthyroidism by a 13 V-J model.

Material: peripheral blood mononuclear cells (PBMCs), obtained at new diagnosis, from a patient treated with antithyroid drugs. This clonotype originated in a woman aged 30 to 39 with Graves disease. J is TRBJ1-2 and V is TRBV11-2; D is unresolved. The CDR3 reads CASSPQSNYGYTF. CDR3 nucleotide sequence: TGTGCCAGCAGCCCCCAATCCAACTATGGCTACACCTTC.